This T cell receptor (beta chain) was identified during a study of blood T cell repertoires in COVID-19. Study as a whole: Samples taken during acute and convalescent COVID-19 were collected in the United States, Italy and Spain. PBMCs, B-cell-depleted T cells, or T cells were the source of the cDNA or gDNA that made up the material.

The ends lost 3 bases at V and 10 bases at J; junction bases unmatched: 8. Germline values: CDR1 SGHRS, CDR2 YFSETQ. The CDR3 covers 13 residues. Authors' analysis steps: Estimation of nucleated cell counts was performed using reference gene primer amplification. Sequenced by immunoSEQ multiplex PCR; TCRdb stores in-frame clones only, minus some. The V and J calls and clone size are taken from that table; D and trimming were inferred from the DNA. The profile covers roughly 200,000 clones, with about four fifths appearing a single time and more than 6.5% taken by the ten largest. The V gene is TRBV5-1, the J gene TRBJ1-1; 8 nucleotides agree with TRBD1. This receptor was obtained from a man aged 35-49 years with active or convalescent COVID-19. Sequences were obtained from peripheral blood. This chain's CDR3 is CASSSGQALRAFF. CDR3 nucleotides: TGCGCCAGCAGCTCGGGACAGGCGCTAAGAGCTTTCTTT.